The next 9 T cell receptor beta chains were all read from a single sample in a study of cytomegalovirus exposure and HLA in healthy donors. Primers included in the PCR were 60 Vbeta and 13 Jbeta primers. Sequenced by immunoSEQ multiplex PCR; TCRdb stores in-frame clones only, minus some. The table records 110,000 to 150,000 clones, 70% to 80% of them present only once. Source material: PBMCs. The receptors were sampled from a woman in her fifties or sixties in good health and CMV-seronegative.

This chain uses TRBV29-1 with TRBJ1-5; weak D call: TRBD1 (6 bases). Germline V gives CDR1 SQVTM, CDR2 ANQGSEA. The CDR3 runs to 12 residues. V lost 6 bases and J lost 3, with 9 bases in between. The CDR3 sequence is CSVAGDNQPQHF. CDR3 in DNA: TGCAGCGTGGCAGGGGACAATCAGCCCCAGCATTTT.

The chain joins TRBV9 to TRBJ2-1; 8 positions agree with TRBD1. The V gene's germline CDR1 is SGDLS and CDR2 YYNGEE. The CDR3 consists of 14 residues. The ends lost 0 bases at V and 7 bases at J; junction bases unmatched: 3. CDR3: CASSVGGQVNEQFF. CDR3 DNA sequence: TGTGCCAGCAGCGTAGGGGGACAGGTAAATGAGCAGTTCTTC.

The DNA for the CDR3 is TGTGCCAGCAGTTATGGACAGGGGAGATACGAGCAGTACTTC. Its protein product is CASSYGQGRYEQYF. The chain carries TRBV6-6 and TRBJ2-7; 9 bases fit TRBD1. The germline V gene has CDR1 MNHNY and CDR2 SVGAGI (reference sequence). J lost 4 bases, V lost 3 bases, and 4 bases had no gene match. The CDR3 contains 14 residues.

This chain joins TRBV2 and TRBJ1-4; possibly TRBD1 for D (6 bases). The CDR3 is 15 amino acids. V dropped 5 bases and J dropped 2 bases, with 12 bases sitting between them. Looked up from germline, CDR1 is SNHLY and CDR2 is FYNNEI. CDR3 region: CASSSQGNTNEKLFF. As DNA, the CDR3 is TGTGCCAGCAGTTCACAGGGTAATACTAATGAAAAACTGTTTTTT.

The chain couples TRBV11-3 to TRBJ1-1; D is unclear. Germline V gives CDR1 SGHNT, CDR2 YENEEA. The CDR3 is 13 residues long. The germline V and J ends were trimmed by 3 bases and 2 bases, with 7 bases remaining between them. This CDR3 is CASSFGLNTEAFF. Here the CDR3 DNA reads TGTGCCAGCAGCTTTGGACTAAACACTGAAGCTTTCTTT.

This clone has only one observation. The rearrangement uses TRBV5-1 and TRBJ1-1, with a possible D match to TRBD1 (5 bases). The germline V gene encodes CDR1 SGHRS and CDR2 YFSETQ. This CDR3 has 14 amino acids. The V and J ends lost 0 bases and 4 bases respectively, with 10 bases between them. This CDR3 is CASSLGVGVTEAFF. The CDR3 DNA reads as TGCGCCAGCAGCTTGGGGGTAGGGGTCACTGAAGCTTTCTTT. Complete variable domain (other parts from reference TRBV5-1 and TRBJ1-1): KAGVTQTPRYLIKTRGQQVTLSCSPISGHRSVSWYQQTPGQGLQFLFEYFSETQRNKGNFPGRFSGRQFSNSRSEMNVSTLELGDSALYLCASSLGVGVTEAFFGQGTRLTVV.

V is TRBV27 and J is TRBJ1-4; possibly TRBD1 for D (5 bases). Trimming cost V 6 bases and J 11 bases, with 16 bases left between them. Germline V gene lookup returns CDR1 MNHEY and CDR2 SMNVEV (reference sequence). This CDR3 spans 13 amino acids. In DNA form, the CDR3 reads TGTGCCAGCAGGGCGGAGGGGCCGGGGAAACTGTTTTTT. Amino acids: CASRAEGPGKLFF. Drawing the rest from reference TRBV27 and TRBJ1-4, the complete variable domain is EAQVTQNPRYLITVTGKKLTVTCSQNMNHEYMSWYRQDPGLGLRQIYYSMNVEVTDKGDVPEGYKVSRKEKRNFPLILESPSPNQTSLYFCASRAEGPGKLFFGSGTQLSVL.

This chain joins TRBV5-1 and TRBJ2-7; TRBD2 is a possible D gene (6 bases). The CDR3 spans 15 residues. Trimming took 0 bases from V and 6 from J, leaving 16 bases between them. The germline V gene has CDR1 SGHRS and CDR2 YFSETQ. The DNA for the CDR3 is TGCGCCAGCAGCTTGGATGGGGGGATGGAATCCGAGCAGTACTTC. Amino acids: CASSLDGGMESEQYF.

The rearrangement uses TRBV6-5 and TRBJ1-2, with D possibly matching TRBD1 (6 bases). Per germline, CDR1 MNHEY and CDR2 SVGAGI. This CDR3 has 14 amino acids. The germline V and J ends were trimmed by 3 bases and 2 bases, with 10 bases remaining between them. CDR3 DNA: TGTGCCAGCAGTTATGTTGGACAGAACTATGGCTACACCTTC. Translated, it gives CASSYVGQNYGYTF.